This TCR beta chain was sequenced for a study of CD8 T cells in Susac syndrome. It was with random hexamers that about 0.45 to 1 ug RNA was reverse transcribed. From the immunoSEQ multiplex PCR reads, TCRdb called clonotypes with MiXCR, one entry per CDR3 protein. The repertoire includes under 200,000 distinct CDR3 sequences, 94% of them detected once, and roughly 0.12% sits in the top ten. Sequenced: CD4+ T cells from PBMCs. This receptor was identified in a human donor with Susac syndrome.

This CDR3 is CASSTLAGASYEQYF. The CDR3 region has the DNA TGTGCCAGCAGCACACTAGCGGGGGCTTCCTACGAGCAGTACTTC. This chain uses TRBV5-6 with TRBJ2-7; 11 bases fit TRBD2. J gave up 1 base and V 4 bases, and 4 bases lay outside the gene matches. The CDR3 covers 15 residues. Germline lookup yields CDR1 SGHDT and CDR2 YYEEEE.